The 30 T cell receptor beta chains below come from one sample, sequenced in a study of shared clonotypes between healthy human individuals (dated by TCRdb to about 2020). The library was generated by the immunoSEQ multiplex PCR assay. TCRdb obtained this table from immuneACCESS and retained in-frame rearrangements with V and J assigned. These tables miss some clones; where compared with another copy, unresolved V genes account for less than half of the shortfall, and the remainder is unexplained. The sample data list some 500,000 clones, and 95% to 96% of these were observed just once. The ten largest account for nearly 0.065% of the sample. The specimen was naive CD4+ T cells sorted from blood. Explained via the paper, the cell subset or site label denotes: CD45RA+ positively selected. Receptors were obtained from a woman in her twenties or thirties in good health.

The chain couples TRBV11-3 to TRBJ1-5, with D hard to call. V was cut by 4 bases and J by 3 bases, with 7 bases left in between. This CDR3 is built from 13 residues. Germline V gene sequence: CDR1 SGHNT, CDR2 YENEEA. CDR3 amino acids: CASSSPNNQPQHF. CDR3 DNA sequence: TGTGCCAGCAGCTCCCCAAACAATCAGCCCCAGCATTTT.

The chain uses TRBV19 and TRBJ2-3; TRBD1 agrees at 9 bases. This CDR3 has 15 residues. The junction had 2 bases not matched to a gene; V was cut back by 3 bases and J by 1 base. Germline assignment: CDR1 LNHDA and CDR2 SQIVND (reference sequence). The CDR3 is CASSMRDRGTDTQYF. In DNA form, the CDR3 reads TGTGCCAGTAGTATGCGGGACAGGGGCACAGATACGCAGTATTTT.

The chain links TRBV18 to TRBJ2-7; 11 nucleotides align to TRBD1. The CDR3 spans 15 residues. Germline V gene data show CDR1 as KGHSH and CDR2 as LQKENI. The junction had 6 bases not matched to a gene; V was cut back by 6 bases and J by 2 bases. CDR3 coding DNA: TGTGCCAGCTCCCCGGGACAGGGGGAGGCCTACGAGCAGTACTTC. Protein product: CASSPGQGEAYEQYF.

The chain couples TRBV2 to TRBJ2-1, with no clear D. The V and J ends lost 4 bases and 7 bases respectively, with 20 bases between them. The CDR3 spans 16 residues. The germline V gene encodes CDR1 SNHLY and CDR2 FYNNEI. Here the CDR3 reads CASSGLTGRVWNEQFF. The DNA for the CDR3 is TGTGCCAGCAGTGGTTTGACCGGCCGAGTCTGGAATGAGCAGTTCTTC.

The chain carries TRBV5-5 and TRBJ2-3; TRBD2 aligns across 11 bases. The CDR3 loop spans 16 amino acids. The trim removed 2 bases at V and 2 bases at J, leaving 4 bases unmatched. The germline CDR1 and CDR2 sequences are SGHKS and YYEKEE (reference sequence). The CDR3 sequence is CASSFRLAGNTDTQYF. The DNA for the CDR3 is TGTGCCAGCAGCTTCAGACTAGCGGGGAACACAGATACGCAGTATTTT.

The rearrangement joins TRBV28 to TRBJ2-5; D is unresolved. Trimming took 10 bases from V and 5 from J, leaving 20 bases between them. This CDR3 comprises 14 residues. The germline gives CDR1 MDHEN, CDR2 SYDVKM. The CDR3 DNA is TGTGCCACCAGACCACATTGGAGTATTGAGACCCAGTACTTC. It translates to CATRPHWSIETQYF.

The chain is built from TRBV19 and TRBJ1-1; D unresolved. CDR3 length: 13 residues. From germline, CDR1 is LNHDA and CDR2 SQIVND (reference sequence). V lost 5 bases, J lost 6 bases, and 13 bases lay in between. In nucleotides, the CDR3 is TGTGCCAGTAGTCGAGTGGGGTTCGCTGAAGCTTTCTTT. As protein: CASSRVGFAEAFF.

The chain joins TRBV18 to TRBJ2-7, with D tentatively TRBD2 (5 bases). CDR1 KGHSH and CDR2 LQKENI come from the germline V gene. The germline V and J ends were trimmed by 6 bases and 6 bases, with 12 bases remaining between them. The CDR3 has 12 amino acids. The CDR3 nucleotides read TGTGCCAGCTCGCTCCGGGGAGCCGAGCAGTACTTC. This gives the protein CASSLRGAEQYF.

This chain connects TRBV6-1 to TRBJ1-5; possibly TRBD1 for D (5 bases). V gave up 5 bases and J gave up 0 bases, with 8 bases separating them. This CDR3 region has 14 residues. The V gene's germline CDR1 is MNHNS and CDR2 SASEGT. CDR3 residues: CASSQGISNQPQHF. The CDR3, as DNA: TGTGCCAGCAGTCAGGGAATTAGCAATCAGCCCCAGCATTTT.

The chain uses TRBV27 and TRBJ2-7, with TRBD1 identical over 8 bases. Germline V gives CDR1 MNHEY, CDR2 SMNVEV (reference sequence). CDR3 length equals 15 residues. Trimming took 3 bases from V and 2 from J; bases not matched to a gene: 6. Here the CDR3 reads CASSFRDRSAYEQYF. DNA for the CDR3: TGTGCCAGCAGTTTCCGGGACAGGTCAGCCTACGAGCAGTACTTC.

Only one count was recorded for this clone. This sequence joins TRBV28 and TRBJ2-6; 7 positions agree with TRBD1. This CDR3 contains 18 residues. The V gene end was trimmed by 7 bases and the J gene end by 0 bases; junction bases not matched to a gene: 12. CDR1 MDHEN and CDR2 SYDVKM come from the germline V gene. The CDR3 region has the DNA TGTGCCAGCACCCAAACAGGGGTTCCCGACTCTGGGGCCAACGTCCTGACTTTC. Its translation is CASTQTGVPDSGANVLTF.

The chain has TRBV7-6 and TRBJ2-5; D remains unclear. The CDR3 consists of 12 residues. CDR1 and CDR2 from the germline V gene are SGHVS and FNYEAQ. Trimming cost V 3 bases and J 6 bases, with 8 bases left between them. The CDR3 loop is CASSLGAKTQYF. The CDR3 region has the DNA TGTGCCAGCAGCTTGGGTGCGAAGACCCAGTACTTC.

The chain links TRBV2 to TRBJ1-5; possible D gene TRBD1, 5 bases. V lost 2 bases to trimming and J lost 5 bases, with 10 bases between them. The germline V gene has CDR1 SNHLY and CDR2 FYNNEI. This CDR3 region has 14 residues. CDR3 nucleotide sequence: TGTGCCAGCAGTGAACAGGGAGGGTATCAGCCCCAGCATTTT. Amino acid sequence: CASSEQGGYQPQHF.

The chain uses TRBV11-2 and TRBJ2-3; 10 bases are shared with TRBD2. CDR3 length: 16 amino acids. The germline gives CDR1 SGHAT, CDR2 FQNNGV. The V gene end was trimmed by 5 bases and the J gene end by 6 bases; junction bases not matched to a gene: 11. CDR3 region: CASSTNLAGVGDTQYF. The DNA of the CDR3 is TGTGCCAGCAGCACAAATCTAGCGGGAGTAGGGGATACGCAGTATTTT.

The V gene is TRBV5-1, the J gene TRBJ2-1; 11 positions agree with TRBD1. This CDR3 comprises 16 residues. The germline CDR1 and CDR2 sequences are SGHRS and YFSETQ. Unmatched junction bases numbered 6, after V lost 7 bases and J lost 0 bases. CDR3 DNA: TGCGCCAGCCGAGGACAGGGGGCTTACTCCTACAATGAGCAGTTCTTC. Its translation is CASRGQGAYSYNEQFF.

V and J are TRBV11-3 and TRBJ1-1; D not resolved. The V gene's germline CDR1 is SGHNT and CDR2 YENEEA. CDR3 length: 14 amino acids. Trimming removed 1 base at V and 1 base at J, with 7 bases between. CDR3 in amino acids: CASSLARKNTEAFF. In DNA form, the CDR3 reads TGTGCCAGCAGCTTAGCACGCAAGAACACTGAAGCTTTCTTT.

CDR3 residues: CASSFGRRGHHQETQYF. The CDR3, as DNA: TGCGCCAGCAGCTTCGGGAGGCGAGGGCATCATCAAGAGACCCAGTACTTC. The chain joins TRBV5-1 to TRBJ2-5; the match to TRBD2 covers 7 bases. This CDR3 is 17 amino acids long. Looked up from germline, CDR1 is SGHRS and CDR2 is YFSETQ. Trimming took 2 bases from V and 2 from J; bases not matched to a gene: 12.

This clone was detected only once. This chain connects TRBV6-5 to TRBJ2-7, with a possible D match to TRBD1 (5 bases). The CDR3 spans 12 residues. V lost 6 bases and J 3 bases, leaving 9 bases between the germline ends. CDR1 MNHEY and CDR2 SVGAGI come from the germline V gene. CDR3 sequence: CASSDRLYEQYF. For the CDR3, the DNA is TGTGCCAGCAGCGACAGACTCTACGAGCAGTACTTC.

The rearrangement joins TRBV11-2 to TRBJ2-7; TRBD1 matches 8 bases. Germline V lookup: CDR1 SGHAT, CDR2 FQNNGV. The length of the CDR3 is 14 residues. V lost 5 bases, J lost 6 bases, and 9 bases stayed unmatched. The CDR3 nucleotides are TGTGCCAGCAGCGTCGACAGGGGAACGAGCGAGCAGTACTTC. This encodes CASSVDRGTSEQYF.

V usage is TRBV7-9 and J usage is TRBJ1-5, with a weak D call TRBD1 (5 bases). Germline V gene sequence: CDR1 SEHNR, CDR2 FQNEAQ (reference sequence). Trimming cost V 5 bases and J 7 bases, with 15 bases left between them. The CDR3 runs 14 residues. CDR3 DNA sequence: TGTGCCAGCAGCCCCCAGGGCGGACAACAGCCCCAGCATTTT. Translation gives CASSPQGGQQPQHF.

The chain carries TRBV11-1 and TRBJ2-7; TRBD2 matches 7 bases. This CDR3 contains 18 residues. Per germline, CDR1 SGHAT and CDR2 FQDESV (reference sequence). Trimming at V came to 3 bases and at J to 3 bases, leaving 17 bases not matched to a gene. This CDR3 reads CASSFLWTRCWVCYEQYF. The CDR3 DNA reads as TGTGCCAGCAGCTTTTTGTGGACTAGATGTTGGGTATGCTACGAGCAGTACTTC.

The chain recombines TRBV4-1 with TRBJ2-5; TRBD2 matches 10 bases. Germline lookup yields CDR1 MGHRA and CDR2 YSYEKL. The V segment lost 1 base and the J segment 1 base; nucleotides outside the gene matches: 6. CDR3 length equals 17 residues. DNA of the CDR3: TGCGCCAGCAGCCAAGGCCAACGACTAGCGGGCCAAGAGACCCAGTACTTC. This encodes CASSQGQRLAGQETQYF.

This chain uses TRBV6-1 with TRBJ2-1; TRBD1 might be the D (5 bases). V was cut by 2 bases and J by 7 bases, with 12 bases left in between. The V gene's germline CDR1 is MNHNS and CDR2 SASEGT. This CDR3 has 14 amino acids. The CDR3 nucleotides are TGTGCCAGCAGTGAATGGACATACTCTAATGAGCAGTTCTTC. This sequence encodes CASSEWTYSNEQFF.

The J gene is TRBJ2-3, the V gene TRBV7-9, with 8 bases aligning to TRBD1. The germline V gene has CDR1 SEHNR and CDR2 FQNEAQ (reference sequence). The V segment lost 5 bases and the J segment 1 base; nucleotides outside the gene matches: 5. This CDR3 is 15 amino acids long. CDR3 sequence (DNA): TGTGCCAGCAGCCATCAGGGGGCTGGCACAGATACGCAGTATTTT. This codes for CASSHQGAGTDTQYF. The variable domain in full, with the rest retrieved from reference TRBV7-9 and TRBJ2-3, is DTGVSQNPRHKITKRGQNVTFRCDPISEHNRLYWYRQTLGQGPEFLTYFQNEAQLEKSRLLSDRFSAERPKGSFSTLEIQRTEQGDSAMYLCASSHQGAGTDTQYFGPGTRLTVL.

This chain uses TRBV7-9 with TRBJ2-3; D unresolved. V was shortened by 0 bases and J by 0 bases, with 13 bases between the two germline ends. The CDR3 has 17 amino acids. Germline-derived CDR1 and CDR2 are SEHNR and FQNEAQ (reference sequence). The CDR3 region is CASSLAQRTVSTDTQYF. As DNA, the CDR3 is TGTGCCAGCAGCTTAGCTCAGCGTACAGTTAGCACAGATACGCAGTATTTT.

The rearrangement joins TRBV5-4 to TRBJ2-3; no clear D. V was pared by 0 bases and J by 2 bases, with 10 bases between. In germline, CDR1 is SGHNT, CDR2 YYREEE (reference sequence). The CDR3 is 15 amino acids. The CDR3 loop reads CASSLGSGNTDTQYF. CDR3 bases: TGTGCCAGCAGCTTGGGTAGTGGGAACACAGATACGCAGTATTTT.

This chain joins TRBV28 and TRBJ2-1; TRBD1 aligns across 8 bases. The CDR3 is 18 residues long. Germline V CDR1 and CDR2: MDHEN, SYDVKM. J was trimmed by 0 bases and V by 6 bases; bases with no gene match: 13. CDR3 coding DNA: TGTGCCAGCAGAACCCGGACAGGGTTGCGGGACTCCTACAATGAGCAGTTCTTC. The encoded protein is CASRTRTGLRDSYNEQFF.

The chain uses TRBV28 and TRBJ2-1; 9 nucleotides agree with TRBD2. Germline values: CDR1 MDHEN, CDR2 SYDVKM. The CDR3 runs to 15 residues. V trimming: 4 bases; J trimming: 8 bases; junction bases outside the gene matches: 9. Written as DNA, the CDR3 is TGTGCCAGCAGTTCCCTCCGGACTAGCGATCATGAGCAGTTCTTC. Protein sequence: CASSSLRTSDHEQFF.

This clone was recorded only once. V is TRBV19 and J is TRBJ1-2; 8 bases are a match to TRBD1. Germline-derived CDR1 and CDR2 are LNHDA and SQIVND (reference sequence). CDR3 length equals 16 residues. V was pared by 3 bases and J by 4 bases, with 10 bases of the junction left unmatched. CDR3 in amino acids: CASSIKGQAIGYGYTF. The CDR3 DNA reads as TGTGCCAGTAGTATTAAGGGACAGGCGATCGGCTATGGCTACACCTTC.

This chain connects TRBV30 to TRBJ2-2, with 10 nucleotides matching TRBD2. Germline assignment: CDR1 GTSNPN and CDR2 SVGIG (reference sequence). This CDR3 is 13 amino acids long. V trimming: 8 bases; J trimming: 6 bases; junction bases outside the gene matches: 6. This chain's CDR3 is CAGSGRVAGELFF. For the CDR3, the DNA is TGTGCCGGAAGCGGGAGGGTGGCCGGGGAGCTGTTTTTT.